One sample yielded the 29 T cell receptor beta chains listed below, sequenced in a study of T cell responses to AZD1222 COVID-19 vaccine. TCRdb keeps only in-frame clones here, not all; method: immunoSEQ multiplex PCR. The sample has over 100,000 clones; about 87% are singletons. The material sequenced was peripheral blood, taken 28 days after the second AZD1222 dose. Source of these receptors: an adult who received the AZD1222 COVID-19 vaccine.

This chain links TRBV6-2 or TRBV6-3 with TRBJ2-7, with unresolved D. Germline V lookup: CDR1 MNHEY, CDR2 SVGEGT. V lost 6 bases and J lost 0, with 15 bases in between. The CDR3 is 15 amino acids. The CDR3: CASSTPPPSSYEQYF. The CDR3 DNA follows: TGTGCCAGCAGCACTCCACCCCCGAGCTCCTACGAGCAGTACTTC.

V is TRBV28 and J is TRBJ2-7; TRBD1 aligns across 8 bases. Germline lookup yields CDR1 MDHEN and CDR2 SYDVKM. The CDR3 covers 13 residues. V trimming: 6 bases; J trimming: 4 bases; junction bases outside the gene matches: 5. CDR3: CASRDRGRYEQYF. In DNA form, the CDR3 reads TGTGCCAGCAGAGACAGGGGTAGGTACGAGCAGTACTTC.

The chain has TRBV27 and TRBJ2-2; D is unresolved. Germline values: CDR1 MNHEY, CDR2 SMNVEV (reference sequence). The CDR3 has 14 residues. V gave up 6 bases and J gave up 0 bases, with 8 bases separating them. The DNA of the CDR3 is TGTGCCAGCAGACCCCGACCGAACACCGGGGAGCTGTTTTTT. Translating it yields CASRPRPNTGELFF.

The table lists this clone with a few counts. The genes are TRBV29-1 and TRBJ1-1; D call uncertain. Germline V gives CDR1 SQVTM, CDR2 ANQGSEA. The length of the CDR3 is 10 residues. Trimming cost V 7 bases and J 1 base, with 4 bases left between them. The CDR3 DNA is TGCAGCGCGCGGAACACTGAAGCTTTCTTT. It is translated as CSARNTEAFF.

V is TRBV2 and J is TRBJ2-2; possibly TRBD1 or TRBD2 for D (6 bases each). The CDR3 contains 13 residues. The V gene's germline CDR1 is SNHLY and CDR2 FYNNEI. Trimming pared 6 bases from V and 7 bases from J, leaving 12 bases between. The CDR3, as DNA: TGTGCCAGCAGCCCGGCGGGACACGGGGAGCTGTTTTTT. Its protein is CASSPAGHGELFF.

V and J are TRBV7-2 and TRBJ2-2; tentatively, D is TRBD2 (5 bases). The length of the CDR3 is 15 residues. With 6 bases removed from V and 4 bases from J, the gap between germline ends came to 15 bases. Germline loops: CDR1 SGHTA, CDR2 FQGNSA. The CDR3 sequence is CASRSSREGTGELFF. The DNA for the CDR3 is TGTGCCAGCAGAAGCAGCCGAGAGGGCACCGGGGAGCTGTTTTTT.

This clone was recorded only once. This chain uses TRBV30 with TRBJ1-1; TRBD1 might be the D (6 bases). The CDR3 is 14 residues long. The V gene lost 1 base and the J gene lost 0 bases, with 9 bases spanning the gap. In germline, CDR1 is GTSNPN, CDR2 SVGIG (reference sequence). CDR3: CAWSGNRVNTEAFF. The CDR3 DNA is TGTGCCTGGAGTGGAAACAGGGTGAACACTGAAGCTTTCTTT.

In DNA, the CDR3 is TGTGCCAGCAGCTTCGACTCCGCAGATACGCAGTATTTT. It specifies CASSFDSADTQYF. The V and J genes are TRBV5-6 and TRBJ2-3; D unclear. This CDR3 has 13 residues. Trimming took off 2 bases at V and 4 bases at J, with 8 bases between the two ends. In germline, CDR1 is SGHDT, CDR2 YYEEEE. The full variable domain, rest sourced from reference TRBV5-6 and TRBJ2-3, is DAGVTQSPTHLIKTRGQQVTLRCSPKSGHDTVSWYQQALGQGPQFIFQYYEEEERQRGNFPDRFSGHQFPNYSSELNVNALLLGDSALYLCASSFDSADTQYFGPGTRLTVL.

This rearrangement joins TRBV6-5 to TRBJ1-3; no clear D. Germline CDR1 and CDR2: MNHEY and SVGAGI. The CDR3 contains 13 residues. V shed 5 bases and J shed 3 bases, with 8 bases lying between them. The CDR3 spells CASSREYGNTIYF. The CDR3, as DNA: TGTGCCAGCAGTCGAGAGTATGGAAACACCATATATTTT.

This clone was detected only once. V and J are TRBV4-3 and TRBJ1-5; tentatively, D is TRBD1 (5 bases). Germline values: CDR1 LGHNA, CDR2 YSLEER. Trimming cost V 0 bases and J 5 bases, with 11 bases left between them. The CDR3 is made up of 15 amino acids. The CDR3 loop reads CASSQDVEGYQPQHF. The CDR3, as DNA: TGCGCCAGCAGCCAAGATGTAGAGGGGTATCAGCCCCAGCATTTT.

This clone has just one count. The chain links TRBV30 to TRBJ1-1, with D uncertain. Germline CDR1 is GTSNPN and CDR2 is SVGIG (reference sequence). V was cut by 2 bases and J by 0 bases, with 4 bases left in between. The CDR3 is made up of 12 amino acids. CDR3 bases: TGTGCCTGGAGTTTTTTGAACACTGAAGCTTTCTTT. This encodes CAWSFLNTEAFF.

The chain recombines TRBV28 with TRBJ1-5; D call uncertain. CDR3 length: 14 residues. V was pared by 6 bases and J by 1 base, with 10 bases between. From germline, CDR1 is MDHEN and CDR2 SYDVKM. The CDR3 region has the DNA TGTGCCAGCAGCTCGGTCGAGAGCAATCAGCCCCAGCATTTT. This gives the protein CASSSVESNQPQHF.

This clone was recorded a few times. The CDR3 sequence is CASSPGTISNYGYTF. The CDR3 DNA is TGTGCCAGCAGCCCAGGGACAATCTCTAACTATGGCTACACCTTC. This sequence joins TRBV9 and TRBJ1-2; tentatively, D is TRBD1 (6 bases). V was cut by 4 bases and J by 0 bases, with 13 bases left in between. Germline CDR1 SGDLS, CDR2 YYNGEE. This CDR3 comprises 15 residues.

The CDR3 nucleotides are TGTGCCTGGAGCGGCGGGAACACAGATACGCAGTATTTT. Translating it yields CAWSGGNTDTQYF. This sequence joins TRBV30 and TRBJ2-3; D is perhaps TRBD2 (6 bases). The germline V and J ends were trimmed by 3 bases and 2 bases, with 9 bases remaining between them. This CDR3 contains 13 residues. Germline V lookup: CDR1 GTSNPN, CDR2 SVGIG (reference sequence).

The J gene is TRBJ1-5, the V gene TRBV5-5; the D gene is possibly TRBD1 (5 bases). In germline, CDR1 is SGHKS, CDR2 YYEKEE (reference sequence). The ends were cut back, 2 bases at V and 7 bases at J, with 16 bases in the middle. The CDR3 length is 15 residues. The CDR3, as DNA: TGTGCCAGCAGCTTATTTGAGGGGACGGGACAGCCCCAGCATTTT. Protein: CASSLFEGTGQPQHF.

This chain connects TRBV4-2 to TRBJ2-2; 10 bases are a match to TRBD2. The CDR3 sequence is 15 residues long. After removal of 0 bases from V and 7 bases from J, the junction contained 2 bases not matched to a gene. Germline values: CDR1 LGHNA, CDR2 YNFKEQ. CDR3 in DNA: TGTGCCAGCAGCCAAGAGGCTAGCGGGAGCGGGGAGCTGTTTTTT. It yields the protein CASSQEASGSGELFF.

The chain combines TRBV28 with TRBJ1-1, with TRBD1 as a possible D gene (5 bases). With 5 bases removed from V and 0 bases from J, the gap between germline ends came to 16 bases. This CDR3 is built from 16 residues. The V gene's germline CDR1 is MDHEN and CDR2 SYDVKM. The CDR3 DNA follows: TGTGCCAGCAGTAAATCAAGAGGGACTTTGAACACTGAAGCTTTCTTT. It yields the protein CASSKSRGTLNTEAFF.

V and J are TRBV18 and TRBJ1-2; weak D call: TRBD1 (5 bases). This CDR3 region has 17 residues. The germline V gene encodes CDR1 KGHSH and CDR2 LQKENI. V shed 4 bases and J shed 0 bases, with 18 bases lying between them. The CDR3 DNA is TGTGCCAGCTCACTAACGGTCGGGACGGAGACTAACTATGGCTACACCTTC. This sequence encodes CASSLTVGTETNYGYTF.

The chain carries TRBV19 and TRBJ1-3, with TRBD1 matching 9 bases. CDR1 is LNHDA and CDR2 is SQIVND in the germline V gene (reference sequence). The CDR3 is 17 residues long. The V and J ends lost 5 bases and 0 bases, in that order; junction bases with no gene match: 8. CDR3 nucleotide sequence: TGTGCCAGTAGTTTTGGGACAGGGACTTCCTCTGGAAACACCATATATTTT. It codes for CASSFGTGTSSGNTIYF.

Only a few counts were recorded for this clone. The chain has TRBV9 and TRBJ2-5; D may be TRBD1 (7 bases). Per germline, CDR1 SGDLS and CDR2 YYNGEE. Trimming removed 0 bases from V and 5 bases from J, with 14 bases in between. The CDR3 consists of 15 residues. The CDR3 DNA reads as TGTGCCAGCAGCGTAGGACAGGGTGGAGGGGAGACCCAGTACTTC. Residues: CASSVGQGGGETQYF.

The V gene is TRBV9, the J gene TRBJ2-1; D remains ambiguous. CDR3 length equals 13 residues. Germline values: CDR1 SGDLS, CDR2 YYNGEE. The V gene lost 1 base and the J gene lost 6 bases, with 8 bases spanning the gap. The CDR3 nucleotides read TGTGCCAGCAGCGTAACCCCCCTCAATGAGCAGTTCTTC. This gives the protein CASSVTPLNEQFF.

The rearrangement uses TRBV29-1 and TRBJ1-1; D gene ambiguous. The CDR3 spans 10 residues. CDR1 is SQVTM, CDR2 ANQGSEA, per germline. The V and J ends lost 6 bases and 8 bases respectively, with 10 bases between them. The CDR3 sequence: CSVIRLEAFF. The CDR3 coding sequence is TGCAGCGTCATTCGCCTCGAAGCTTTCTTT.

This chain uses TRBV7-9 with TRBJ2-7; perhaps D is TRBD1 or TRBD2 (5 bases each). Germline-derived CDR1 and CDR2 are SEHNR and FQNEAQ (reference sequence). This CDR3 region has 15 residues. V was clipped by 3 bases and J by 4 bases, with 16 bases between them. CDR3 DNA sequence: TGTGCCAGCAGCTTCCCCCCGGGGCCGCTTTACGAGCAGTACTTC. Its translation: CASSFPPGPLYEQYF.

The chain's CDR3 is CAWSAAGNGYTF. The DNA of the CDR3 is TGTGCCTGGAGTGCAGCAGGGAATGGCTACACCTTC. The chain is built from TRBV30 and TRBJ1-2, with D tentatively TRBD1 (5 bases). Germline-derived CDR1 and CDR2 are GTSNPN and SVGIG (reference sequence). The CDR3 runs to 12 residues. V lost 1 base and J lost 6, with 9 bases in between.

The V gene is TRBV3-1 (or the pseudogene TRBV3-2), the J gene TRBJ2-1, with a weak D call TRBD2 (5 bases). Germline V gives CDR1 LGHDT, CDR2 YNNKEL (reference sequence). The CDR3 has 14 amino acids. Trimming took off 1 base at V and 9 bases at J, with 13 bases between the two ends. DNA for the CDR3: TGTGCCAGCAGCCAAGTGGGAGAAAGAGGTGAGCAGTTCTTC. Its protein product is CASSQVGERGEQFF.

This clone was seen a few times. Other DNA sequences in the same sample also yield this CDR3. This chain joins TRBV29-1 and TRBJ2-2; 7 bases match TRBD1. This CDR3 has 14 amino acids. V was clipped by 4 bases and J by 1 base; unmatched bases: 3. CDR1 SQVTM and CDR2 ANQGSEA come from the germline V gene. The CDR3: CSVGRTGNTGELFF. Here the CDR3 DNA reads TGCAGCGTTGGGAGGACAGGGAACACCGGGGAGCTGTTTTTT.

The chain links TRBV19 to TRBJ1-1, with D possibly being TRBD1 (6 bases). Germline V gene lookup returns CDR1 LNHDA and CDR2 SQIVND (reference sequence). CDR3 size: 13 residues. Trimming removed 8 bases at V and 1 base at J, with 11 bases between. The chain's CDR3 is CASYRAGNTEAFF. The CDR3 DNA reads as TGTGCCAGTTACAGGGCAGGGAACACTGAAGCTTTCTTT.

This clone was recorded only once. The CDR3 loop is CASSARQGELHEQYF. CDR3 DNA: TGTGCCAGTAGTGCCCGACAGGGAGAGCTACACGAGCAGTACTTC. The chain has TRBV19 and TRBJ2-7; the match to TRBD1 covers 7 bases. V dropped 5 bases and J dropped 5; count of bases not matched to a gene: 12. CDR1 and CDR2 from the germline V gene are LNHDA and SQIVND (reference sequence). The CDR3 has 15 amino acids.

The chain joins TRBV30 to TRBJ1-2; D remains ambiguous. CDR1 and CDR2 from the germline V gene are GTSNPN and SVGIG (reference sequence). Trimming took off 7 bases at V and 2 bases at J, with 11 bases between the two ends. This CDR3 spans 12 amino acids. The CDR3 bases are TGTGCCTCCCAGAGTAACAACTATGGCTACACCTTC. Encoded protein: CASQSNNYGYTF.